This passage covers 8 T cell receptor beta chains from one sample sequenced in a study of T-cell memory formation after mild COVID-19. TCRdb recomputed calls from the 5' RACE reads with MiXCR, one row per CDR3 protein. The data show 150,000 or so distinct CDR3 sequences, roughly 24% seen once. Sample: PBMCs or a T cell subset sorted from them (not recorded which). Every receptor here comes from an adult woman who had mild COVID-19 (a few samples of this study predate the infection). Cell type and time point are not known.

This sequence joins TRBV9 and TRBJ2-1; 7 bases match TRBD1. The CDR3 is 14 amino acids. Germline lookup yields CDR1 SGDLS and CDR2 YYNGEE. V trimming: 4 bases; J trimming: 5 bases; junction bases outside the gene matches: 6. For the CDR3, the DNA is TGTGCCAGCAGCCCAGGGGACAGCCACAATGAGCAGTTCTTC. It translates to CASSPGDSHNEQFF. The variable domain in full, completed from reference TRBV9 and TRBJ2-1, reads DSGVTQTPKHLITATGQRVTLRCSPRSGDLSVYWYQQSLDQGLQFLIQYYNGEERAKGNILERFSAQQFPDLHSELNLSSLELGDSALYFCASSPGDSHNEQFFGPGTRLTVL.

This chain connects TRBV5-1 to TRBJ2-7; TRBD2 matches 11 bases. Trimming cost V 3 bases and J 2 bases; bases outside gene matches: 7. The CDR3 length is 16 residues. CDR1 and CDR2 (germline): SGHRS, YFSETQ. Written as DNA, the CDR3 is TGCGCCAGCAGCTGGGGGGGACTAGCGGAGACCTACGAGCAGTACTTC. Its translation is CASSWGGLAETYEQYF.

This clonotype was recorded a few times. This chain links TRBV6-5 with TRBJ1-2; 10 bases agree with TRBD1. V gave up 5 bases and J gave up 7 bases; unmatched junction bases: 7. The germline gives CDR1 MNHEY, CDR2 SVGAGI. The CDR3 runs 14 residues. Here the CDR3 reads CASSDTGTGVGYTF. CDR3 sequence (DNA): TGTGCCAGCAGTGACACCGGGACAGGGGTTGGCTACACCTTC.

CDR3 loop: CASSPGGLGAGYEQYF. Written as DNA, the CDR3 is TGCGCCAGCAGTCCTGGTGGTTTGGGGGCCGGCTACGAGCAGTACTTC. This chain connects TRBV4-3 to TRBJ2-7; possibly TRBD1 for D (6 bases). V dropped 6 bases and J dropped 3 bases, with 21 bases sitting between them. The CDR3 covers 16 residues. Germline loops: CDR1 LGHNA, CDR2 YSLEER.

The chain is built from TRBV11-2 and TRBJ2-1; 9 bases map to TRBD2. The V gene's germline CDR1 is SGHAT and CDR2 FQNNGV. The CDR3 totals 15 residues. The J segment lost 5 bases and the V segment lost 4 bases, leaving 6 bases of the junction unmatched. The CDR3 loop reads CASSSLAGANNEQFF. The CDR3 DNA sequence: TGTGCCAGCAGCTCCTTAGCGGGGGCAAACAATGAGCAGTTCTTC.

This clonotype turned up a few times. The V call is TRBV20-1, the J call TRBJ2-7; maybe TRBD2 (5 bases). The CDR3 loop spans 14 amino acids. CDR1 is DFQATT, CDR2 SNEGSKA, per germline (reference sequence). V gave up 0 bases and J gave up 5 bases, with 14 bases separating them. The DNA of the CDR3 is TGCAGTGCTAGAGATGTTCCGGGAAGGGACGAGCAGTACTTC. Amino acid sequence: CSARDVPGRDEQYF.

The chain recombines TRBV7-9 with TRBJ1-1; unclear D gene. In germline, CDR1 is SEHNR, CDR2 FQNEAQ (reference sequence). V lost 5 bases and J 0 bases, leaving 7 bases between the germline ends. CDR3 size: 13 residues. DNA for the CDR3: TGTGCCAGCAGCCCTCCAGTGAACACTGAAGCTTTCTTT. This translates into CASSPPVNTEAFF. Based on the CDR3 plus reference TRBV7-9 and TRBJ1-1, the full variable domain is DTGVSQNPRHKITKRGQNVTFRCDPISEHNRLYWYRQTLGQGPEFLTYFQNEAQLEKSRLLSDRFSAERPKGSFSTLEIQRTEQGDSAMYLCASSPPVNTEAFFGQGTRLTVV.

The rearrangement joins TRBV20-1 to TRBJ2-1; D is perhaps TRBD2 (6 bases). Trimming removed 6 bases at V and 6 bases at J, with 21 bases between. Germline V gives CDR1 DFQATT, CDR2 SNEGSKA (reference sequence). This CDR3 is 15 amino acids long. The CDR3 nucleotides are TGCAGTGCACTTAAGGGAGTAGCGGAGCGCAATGAGCAGTTCTTC. Protein: CSALKGVAERNEQFF.